Reported below is one T cell receptor (beta chain). The antigen is undetermined. TCRdb reprocessed the reads with MiXCR, giving one entry per CDR3 protein. The sample contains about 740,000 distinct CDR3 sequences, 35% to 45% of which appear only once. CDR1 and CDR2 from the germline V gene are DFQATT and SNEGSKA (reference sequence). The CDR3 is 17 amino acids. V gave up 1 base and J gave up 1 base; unmatched junction bases: 11. The record originates from a study of T cell repertoires in cytomegalovirus infection. Study as a whole: Indications of both CMV infection and matching HLA type were provided by public TCR beta signatures. Whole-study results and caveats: Accumulated public TCR beta family frequency recognized individuals carrying CMV together with the relevant HLA. The study found HLA-C-restricted CMV-specific TCR beta clonotypes dominating the ex vivo response.

The receptor was derived from a human donor in good health (CMV status not recorded). Some clones in this sample may be carry-over from other donors' samples. Source material: PBMCs. The V and J genes are TRBV20-1 and TRBJ1-1; the match to TRBD1 covers 8 bases. CDR3 DNA: TGCAGTGCTAGAGCAACCGGACAGGGACAAAGGAACACTGAAGCTTTCTTT. This gives the protein CSARATGQGQRNTEAFF.